Following are 24 T cell receptor beta chains from one sample sequenced in a study of tumor-infiltrating lymphocytes in primary liver carcinoma. Blood RNA originated from unsorted whole blood, with germline DNA additionally extracted. TCR beta cDNA was reverse-transcribed from roughly 520 ng of total RNA. The reaction used a constant-region primer and ProtoScript II reverse transcriptase. Investigators got TCR beta libraries out of three nested multiplex PCR rounds, done with slightly modified ARM-PCR. Investigators reported that the first two PCR rounds, at 10 cycles each, used TRBV1-TRBV30 forward primers with a C-beta reverse primer. TCRdb passed the multiplex PCR reads through MiXCR, listing each CDR3 protein once. The data contain 300,000 to 400,000 distinct CDR3 sequences, less than 65% of them singletons. The specimen was peripheral blood. The receptors stem from a middle-aged man with primary liver carcinoma and hepatitis B virus infection.

This clonotype was detected a few times. The rearrangement joins TRBV28 to TRBJ1-6, with D hard to call. Trimming removed 4 bases at V and 5 bases at J, with 3 bases between. The CDR3 extends over 12 amino acids. Germline-derived CDR1 and CDR2 are MDHEN and SYDVKM. DNA of the CDR3: TGTGCCAGCAGTTCGAATAATTCACCCCTCCACTTT. This translates into CASSSNNSPLHF.

The rearrangement links TRBV30 to TRBJ2-5; D gene uncertain. Per germline, CDR1 GTSNPN and CDR2 SVGIG (reference sequence). The CDR3 extends over 12 amino acids. Trimming left V 0 bases short and J 5 bases short, with 7 bases between. This CDR3 reads CAWSVHPETQYF. CDR3 coding DNA: TGTGCCTGGAGTGTACACCCGGAGACCCAGTACTTC.

This clonotype was observed a handful of times. This chain links TRBV10-2 with TRBJ2-5; no definite D call. CDR1 is WSHSY, CDR2 SAAADI, per germline. This CDR3 is built from 12 residues. Trimming cost V 2 bases and J 7 bases, with 8 bases left between them. For the CDR3, the DNA is TGCGCCAGCAGTGAGGACCCGGGGACCCAGTACTTC. Its translation is CASSEDPGTQYF.

Concerning this clonotype itself: Given the absence of the conserved phenylalanine or tryptophan at the CDR3 end, a read error is likely. The chain has TRBV29-1 and TRBJ1-2; D unresolved. Germline-derived CDR1 and CDR2 are SQVTM and ANQGSEA. CDR3 size: 14 residues. V dropped 2 bases and J dropped 8 bases, with 18 bases sitting between them. DNA of the CDR3: TGCAGCGTTGAAAAACTCATCACGGTGCAGGGCTACACCATC. Translation gives CSVEKLITVQGYTI.

There are many counts of this clonotype. The chain employs TRBV29-1 and TRBJ2-3; 8 bases match TRBD2. The CDR3 runs 14 residues. Trimming took 7 bases from V and 2 from J; bases not matched to a gene: 8. From germline, CDR1 is SQVTM and CDR2 ANQGSEA. CDR3 DNA sequence: TGCAGCGCGACGGGACTAGGTAACACAGATACGCAGTATTTT. Translation gives CSATGLGNTDTQYF.

Concerning this clonotype: With a much larger clone just one base away, this may be a read error. V is TRBV4-3 and J is TRBJ2-2; D gene uncertain. Germline CDR1 LGHNA, CDR2 YSLEER. CDR3 length: 14 residues. The V gene lost 0 bases and the J gene lost 4 bases, with 6 bases spanning the gap. CDR3 nucleotide sequence: TGCGCCAGCAGCCAAGATGTGACCACCGGGGAGCTGTTTTTT. This gives the protein CASSQDVTTGELFF.

As concerns this clonotype: Since no conserved phenylalanine or tryptophan closes the CDR3, a read error is the likely cause. The genes are TRBV5-5 and TRBJ1-2; D gene unclear. Germline values: CDR1 SGHKS, CDR2 YYEKEE (reference sequence). The CDR3 has 13 amino acids. V was shortened by 0 bases and J by 2 bases, with 5 bases between the two germline ends. CDR3 sequence: CASSLEQNYGYTL. CDR3 bases: TGTGCCAGCAGCTTGGAACAGAACTATGGCTACACCCTC.

The J gene is TRBJ2-7, the V gene TRBV11-2; 14 bases match TRBD2. Germline loops: CDR1 SGHAT, CDR2 FQNNGV. This CDR3 spans 13 amino acids. The CDR3 region is CTSSSRTSGRSSV. The CDR3 coding sequence is TGTACCAGCAGCTCGAGGACTAGCGGGAGGTCCTCAGTC.

In its sample, this clonotype was seen a few times. Relative to the germline gene, one junction end is altered; a read error may explain this. This chain uses TRBV6-6 with TRBJ1-3; D gene ambiguous. Germline assignment: CDR1 MNHNY and CDR2 SVGAGI (reference sequence). The CDR3 consists of 15 residues. For the CDR3, the DNA is TGTGCCAGCACCAAATACAGAAGCTCTGGAAACACCGTATATTTT. Translation: CASTKYRSSGNTVYF.

A few counts support this clonotype. The rearrangement joins TRBV12-3 or TRBV12-4 to TRBJ2-7; D is unclear. Trimming cost V 7 bases and J 6 bases, with 19 bases left between them. The length of the CDR3 is 14 residues. The CDR3 nucleotides are TGTGCCAGCAACAATCAAGAGGCTTCTACCGAGCAGTACTTC. Translated, it gives CASNNQEASTEQYF.

About this clonotype: Given the absence of the conserved phenylalanine or tryptophan at the CDR3 end, a read error is likely. The V call is TRBV11-3, the J call TRBJ1-2; 8 nucleotides line up with TRBD1. Germline V gene data show CDR1 as SGHNT and CDR2 as YENEEA. CDR3 length: 11 amino acids. The CDR3 DNA is TGTGCCAGCCACAGGGGGTATGACTACACCCTC. Its protein product is CASHRGYDYTL.

The chain links TRBV6-1 to TRBJ1-1; a possible D gene is TRBD1 (5 bases). The CDR3 runs 16 residues. Trimming removed 5 bases at V and 3 bases at J, with 19 bases between. The germline V gene encodes CDR1 MNHNS and CDR2 SASEGT. In DNA, the CDR3 is TGTGCCAGCAGTCGCGCTTACCAGGGTCCGGACACTGAAGCTTTCTTT. It yields the protein CASSRAYQGPDTEAFF.

This chain connects TRBV6-2 or TRBV6-3 to TRBJ1-1; no clear D. The CDR3 covers 14 residues. Germline V gene sequence: CDR1 MNHEY, CDR2 SVGEGT. CDR3 sequence reads: CVNSYPEPNTEAFF. The CDR3 bases are TGTGTCAACAGTTACCCAGAGCCGAACACTGAAGCTTTCTTT.

On this clonotype: A single base separates this from a much larger clone, so it may be a read error. The genes are TRBV5-6 and TRBJ2-1; D is uncertain. The germline V gene encodes CDR1 SGHDT and CDR2 YYEEEE. The CDR3 has 12 residues. Written as DNA, the CDR3 is TGTGCCAGCTGCTTGGTGCGAAATGAGCAGTTCTTC. It yields the protein CASCLVRNEQFF.

On this clonotype itself: A much more abundant neighbour one base away suggests this may be a read error. This sequence joins TRBV12-3 or TRBV12-4 and TRBJ1-2; TRBD1 matches 7 bases. The CDR3 is made up of 14 amino acids. The CDR3 region has the DNA TGTGCCAGCAGTTTAGCGGGACAGTTCTATGGCTACATCTTC. Translation gives CASSLAGQFYGYIF.

This clonotype has at least ten counts. This chain joins TRBV12-3 or TRBV12-4 and TRBJ2-7; possibly TRBD2 for D (5 bases). The ends were cut back, 6 bases at V and 0 bases at J, with 15 bases in the middle. The CDR3 is made up of 15 amino acids. In DNA, the CDR3 is TGTGCCAGCAGACCTTCGCGGGCGAGCTCCTACGAGCAGTACTTC. Protein sequence: CASRPSRASSYEQYF.

This clonotype came up many times. This chain links TRBV4-2 with TRBJ2-3; D is unresolved. V was trimmed by 4 bases and J by 1 base, leaving 9 bases between them. The CDR3 extends over 14 amino acids. CDR1 is LGHNA and CDR2 is YNFKEQ in the germline V gene. The CDR3, as DNA: TGTGCCAGCAGCCTCTTTTCCGGCACAGATACGCAGTATTTT. Translation: CASSLFSGTDTQYF.

The rearrangement joins TRBV29-1 to TRBJ2-1; unclear D gene. Trimming cost V 5 bases and J 15 bases, with 14 bases left between them. CDR3 length: 10 amino acids. Germline CDR1 and CDR2: SQVTM and ANQGSEA. CDR3 protein: CSVTTCPTFF. The CDR3 DNA sequence: TGCAGCGTTACGACATGCCCTACGTTCTTC.

This clonotype was detected only a few times. A read error may explain this, as a much larger clone is one base away. CDR3 protein: CSVDEGSTDTQYF. The CDR3 DNA reads TGCAGCGTTGACGAAGGCAGCACAGATACGCAGTATTTT. The rearrangement joins TRBV29-1 to TRBJ2-3; D unresolved. This CDR3 comprises 13 residues. Germline V gene sequence: CDR1 SQVTM, CDR2 ANQGSEA. Trimming shortened V by 3 bases and J by 0 bases, and 7 bases separated the two germline ends.

At least ten counts were recorded for this clonotype. This chain connects TRBV13 to TRBJ1-1; TRBD1 matches 8 bases. This CDR3 comprises 13 residues. The germline gives CDR1 PRHDT, CDR2 FYEKMQ (reference sequence). The ends lost 5 bases at V and 8 bases at J; junction bases unmatched: 7. CDR3 sequence (DNA): TGTGCCAGCAGCCGACTTCGGACAGGGGAAGCTTTCTTT. This translates into CASSRLRTGEAFF.

This chain connects TRBV5-6 to TRBJ1-5; TRBD1 aligns across 10 bases. Germline V CDR1 and CDR2: SGHDT, YYEEEE. The CDR3 length is 17 residues. Trimming at V came to 2 bases and at J to 4 bases, leaving 9 bases not matched to a gene. The CDR3 DNA sequence: TGTGCCAGCAGCTTTTTAGCCGGGACAGGGGCAAATCAGCCCCAGCATTTT. It codes for CASSFLAGTGANQPQHF. The whole variable domain, filled in from reference TRBV5-6 and TRBJ1-5, reads DAGVTQSPTHLIKTRGQQVTLRCSPKSGHDTVSWYQQALGQGPQFIFQYYEEEERQRGNFPDRFSGHQFPNYSSELNVNALLLGDSALYLCASSFLAGTGANQPQHFGDGTRLSIL.

On this clonotype itself: Given a much more abundant clone one base away, this may be a read error. This chain uses TRBV6-2 or TRBV6-3 with TRBJ2-4; D perhaps matches TRBD2 (6 bases). The CDR3 is 14 amino acids. The germline CDR1 and CDR2 sequences are MNHEY and SVGEGT. Trimming cost V 6 bases and J 7 bases, with 16 bases left between them. DNA of the CDR3: TGTGCCAGCAGCTACCGGGACGGGGGTAACATTCAGTACTTC. It is translated as CASSYRDGGNIQYF.

In this sample, this clonotype turned up many times. The chain joins TRBV11-2 to TRBJ2-7, with no clear D. This CDR3 region has 13 residues. Germline V CDR1 and CDR2: SGHAT, FQNNGV. Trimming stripped 4 bases from V and 2 bases from J, with 9 bases between. The CDR3 here is CASSSPETYEQYF. CDR3 in DNA: TGTGCCAGCAGCTCCCCGGAGACCTACGAGCAGTACTTC.

The chain combines TRBV4-2 with TRBJ1-2; D ambiguous. Germline CDR1 and CDR2: LGHNA and YNFKEQ. The germline V and J ends were trimmed by 0 bases and 0 bases, with 14 bases remaining between them. This CDR3 has 17 amino acids. The CDR3 sequence: CASSQDWAPFSNYGYTF. In DNA, the CDR3 is TGTGCCAGCAGCCAAGATTGGGCCCCATTCTCTAACTATGGCTACACCTTC.